The 7 T cell receptor beta chains presented below share a single source sample, sequenced in a study of Graves' ophthalmopathy and Graves' hyperthyroidism. Amplification targeted the TCR beta CDR3 regions, with RNA transcripts as the source material. First-round RT-PCR used HTBI primers; second-round multiplex PCR followed. Via MiXCR, TCRdb re-called the multiplex PCR reads, giving one row per CDR3 protein. There are 600,000 to 650,000 distinct CDR3 sequences in the sample; 20% to 25% occur only once, and more than 5.5% lies in the top ten. The specimen was peripheral blood. The receptors were sampled from a woman between 18 and 29 years old with stable Graves' hyperthyroidism. Some clones in this sample may be carry-over from other donors' samples.

This clonotype was observed many times. The chain recombines TRBV29-1 with TRBJ2-7, with 7 positions matching TRBD2. Germline-derived CDR1 and CDR2 are SQVTM and ANQGSEA. This CDR3 contains 14 residues. V shed 6 bases and J 0 bases; nucleotides not matched to a gene: 8. DNA of the CDR3: TGCAGCGTCCCTAGCGGACCAAGCTCCTACGAGCAGTACTTC. Protein sequence: CSVPSGPSSYEQYF.

This clonotype was detected a few times. Here the CDR3 DNA reads TGTGCCATCAGGGAGGGGACAGGGGGCTCGGAGACCCAGTACTTC. Translating it yields CAIREGTGGSETQYF. The chain uses TRBV10-3 and TRBJ2-5; 12 positions agree with TRBD1. Looked up from germline, CDR1 is ENHRY and CDR2 is SYGVKD. Trimming cost V 6 bases and J 5 bases; bases outside gene matches: 7. The CDR3 is 15 residues long.

This clonotype was counted only a few times. This chain uses TRBV18 with TRBJ1-2; 10 bases are a match to TRBD1. Trimming at V came to 2 bases and at J to 1 base, leaving 7 bases not matched to a gene. Germline loops: CDR1 KGHSH, CDR2 LQKENI. The CDR3 length is 17 residues. As DNA, the CDR3 is TGTGCCAGCTCACCAAGTCCGGGACAGGGGATTAACTATGGCTACACCTTC. It yields the protein CASSPSPGQGINYGYTF.

The chain is built from TRBV5-1 and TRBJ2-7; 7 bases fit TRBD1. V trimming: 4 bases; J trimming: 0 bases; junction bases outside the gene matches: 7. The CDR3 runs 15 residues. Germline values: CDR1 SGHRS, CDR2 YFSETQ. CDR3 nucleotides: TGCGCCAGCAGCCCTTTACAGGGGAGCTCCTACGAGCAGTACTTC. It codes for CASSPLQGSSYEQYF.

This clonotype was seen only once. The chain is built from TRBV6-1 and TRBJ2-2, with D unclear. The V gene lost 2 bases and the J gene lost 5 bases, with 9 bases spanning the gap. CDR3 length equals 14 residues. CDR1 and CDR2 (germline): MNHNS, SASEGT. The CDR3 DNA reads as TGTGCCAGCAGTGAACACCGTAGTACCGGGGAGCTGTTTTTT. Residues: CASSEHRSTGELFF.

In this sample, this clonotype turned up many times. This chain joins TRBV7-2 and TRBJ2-6; D gene ambiguous. This CDR3 has 17 residues. In germline, CDR1 is SGHTA, CDR2 FQGNSA. V was clipped by 2 bases and J by 4 bases, with 15 bases between them. The CDR3 region has the DNA TGTGCCAGCAGCTTATCTGATCTAGAATACGGGGCCAACGTCCTGACTTTC. Protein product: CASSLSDLEYGANVLTF.

This clonotype was picked up many times. V gene TRBV7-8 combines with J gene TRBJ1-3; the D gene is possibly TRBD1 (5 bases). The CDR3 length is 18 residues. Germline-derived CDR1 and CDR2 are SGHVS and FQNEAQ. V was trimmed by 2 bases and J by 4 bases, leaving 21 bases between them. CDR3 bases: TGTGCCAGCAGCTTAAACGCCAGGGACGCCTTTTTCGGAAACACCATATATTTT. This translates into CASSLNARDAFFGNTIYF.